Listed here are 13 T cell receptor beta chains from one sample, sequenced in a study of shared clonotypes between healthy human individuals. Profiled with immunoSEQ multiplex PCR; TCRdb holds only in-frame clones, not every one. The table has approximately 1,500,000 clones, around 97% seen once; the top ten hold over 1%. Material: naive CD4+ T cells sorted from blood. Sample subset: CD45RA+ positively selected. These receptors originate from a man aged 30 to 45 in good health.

CDR3 loop: CASSATSGWIYEQYF. CDR3 bases: TGCGCCAGCAGTGCAACTAGCGGGTGGATCTACGAGCAGTACTTC. V gene TRBV10-2 combines with J gene TRBJ2-7, with 9 bases fitting TRBD2. The CDR3 loop spans 15 amino acids. Germline CDR1 is WSHSY and CDR2 is SAAADI. Germline trimming cut 4 bases from V and 3 bases from J; bases unmatched to any gene: 7.

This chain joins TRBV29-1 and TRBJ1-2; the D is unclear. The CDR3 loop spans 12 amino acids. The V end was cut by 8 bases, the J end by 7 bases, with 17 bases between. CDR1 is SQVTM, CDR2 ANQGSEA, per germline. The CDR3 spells CSLTGSGGGYTF. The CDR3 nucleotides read TGCAGCCTGACGGGGTCGGGAGGTGGCTACACCTTC.

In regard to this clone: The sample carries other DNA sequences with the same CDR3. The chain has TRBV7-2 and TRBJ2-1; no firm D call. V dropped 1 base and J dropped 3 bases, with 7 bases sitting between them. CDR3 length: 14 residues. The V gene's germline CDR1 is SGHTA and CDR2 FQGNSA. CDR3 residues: CASSLVLGYNEQFF. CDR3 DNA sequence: TGTGCCAGCAGCTTAGTTCTCGGCTACAATGAGCAGTTCTTC. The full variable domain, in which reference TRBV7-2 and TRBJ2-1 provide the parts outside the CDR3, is GAGVSQSPSNKVTEKGKDVELRCDPISGHTALYWYRQSLGQGLEFLIYFQGNSAPDKSGLPSDRFSAERTGGSVSTLTIQRTQQEDSAVYLCASSLVLGYNEQFFGPGTRLTVL.

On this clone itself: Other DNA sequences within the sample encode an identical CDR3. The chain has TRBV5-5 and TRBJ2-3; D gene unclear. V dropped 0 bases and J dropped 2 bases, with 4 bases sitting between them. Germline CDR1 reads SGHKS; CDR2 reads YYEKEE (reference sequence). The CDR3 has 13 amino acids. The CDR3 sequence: CASSLGYTDTQYF. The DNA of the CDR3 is TGTGCCAGCAGCTTGGGCTACACAGATACGCAGTATTTT.

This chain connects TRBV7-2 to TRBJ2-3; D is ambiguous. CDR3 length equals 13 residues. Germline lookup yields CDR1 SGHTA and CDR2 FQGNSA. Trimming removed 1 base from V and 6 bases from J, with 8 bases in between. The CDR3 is CASSLVVKDTQYF. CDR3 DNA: TGTGCCAGCAGCTTAGTCGTCAAGGATACGCAGTATTTT. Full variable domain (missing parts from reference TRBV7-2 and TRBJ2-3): GAGVSQSPSNKVTEKGKDVELRCDPISGHTALYWYRQSLGQGLEFLIYFQGNSAPDKSGLPSDRFSAERTGGSVSTLTIQRTQQEDSAVYLCASSLVVKDTQYFGPGTRLTVL.

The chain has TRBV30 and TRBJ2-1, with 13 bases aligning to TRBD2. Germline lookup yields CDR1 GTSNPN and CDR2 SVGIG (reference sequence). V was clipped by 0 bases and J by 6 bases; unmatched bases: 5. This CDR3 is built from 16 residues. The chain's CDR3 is CAWSVLGLAGLNEQFF. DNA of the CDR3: TGTGCCTGGAGTGTACTGGGACTAGCGGGACTCAATGAGCAGTTCTTC.

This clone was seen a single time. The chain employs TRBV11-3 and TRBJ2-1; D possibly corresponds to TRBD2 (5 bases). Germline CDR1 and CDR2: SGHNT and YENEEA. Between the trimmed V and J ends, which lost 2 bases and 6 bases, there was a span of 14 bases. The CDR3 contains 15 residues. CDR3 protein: CASSLTAGGGNEQFF. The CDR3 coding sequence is TGTGCCAGCAGCTTAACCGCGGGCGGAGGCAATGAGCAGTTCTTC.

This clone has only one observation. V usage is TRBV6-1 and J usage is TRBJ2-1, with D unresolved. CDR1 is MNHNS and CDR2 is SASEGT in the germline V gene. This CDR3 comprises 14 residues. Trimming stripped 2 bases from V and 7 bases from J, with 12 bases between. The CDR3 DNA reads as TGTGCCAGCAGTGAAACTAATCTAGGGAATGAGCAGTTCTTC. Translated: CASSETNLGNEQFF.

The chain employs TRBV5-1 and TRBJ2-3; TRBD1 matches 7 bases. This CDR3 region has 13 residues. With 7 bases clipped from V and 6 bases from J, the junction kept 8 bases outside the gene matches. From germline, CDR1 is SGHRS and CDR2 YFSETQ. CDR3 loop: CASDTGVGDTQYF. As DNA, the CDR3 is TGCGCCAGCGATACAGGGGTCGGTGATACGCAGTATTTT.

This CDR3 is CASSLGIATHYYNEQFF. CDR3 nucleotides: TGTGCCAGCAGCTTAGGCATTGCCACTCACTACTACAATGAGCAGTTCTTC. The rearrangement links TRBV7-8 to TRBJ2-1; D uncertain. CDR1 and CDR2 from the germline V gene are SGHVS and FQNEAQ. The CDR3 totals 17 residues. The germline V and J ends were trimmed by 1 base and 3 bases, with 16 bases remaining between them.

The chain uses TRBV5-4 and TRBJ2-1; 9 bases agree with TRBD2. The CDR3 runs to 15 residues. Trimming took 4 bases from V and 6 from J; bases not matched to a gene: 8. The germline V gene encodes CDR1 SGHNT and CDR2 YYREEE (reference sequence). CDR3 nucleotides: TGTGCCAGCAGCGGTAGCGGGAGACTTGGCAATGAGCAGTTCTTC. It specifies CASSGSGRLGNEQFF.

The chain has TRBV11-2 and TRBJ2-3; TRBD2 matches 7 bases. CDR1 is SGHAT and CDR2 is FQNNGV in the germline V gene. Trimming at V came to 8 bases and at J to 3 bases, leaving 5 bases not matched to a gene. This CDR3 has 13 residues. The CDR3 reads CASRGGSTDTQYF. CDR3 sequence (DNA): TGTGCCAGCCGCGGGGGTTCGACAGATACGCAGTATTTT.

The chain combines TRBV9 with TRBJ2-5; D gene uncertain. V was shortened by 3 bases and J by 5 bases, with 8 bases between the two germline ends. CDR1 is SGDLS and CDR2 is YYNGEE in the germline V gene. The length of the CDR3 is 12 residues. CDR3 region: CASSAERETQYF. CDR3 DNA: TGTGCCAGCAGCGCCGAAAGGGAGACCCAGTACTTC.